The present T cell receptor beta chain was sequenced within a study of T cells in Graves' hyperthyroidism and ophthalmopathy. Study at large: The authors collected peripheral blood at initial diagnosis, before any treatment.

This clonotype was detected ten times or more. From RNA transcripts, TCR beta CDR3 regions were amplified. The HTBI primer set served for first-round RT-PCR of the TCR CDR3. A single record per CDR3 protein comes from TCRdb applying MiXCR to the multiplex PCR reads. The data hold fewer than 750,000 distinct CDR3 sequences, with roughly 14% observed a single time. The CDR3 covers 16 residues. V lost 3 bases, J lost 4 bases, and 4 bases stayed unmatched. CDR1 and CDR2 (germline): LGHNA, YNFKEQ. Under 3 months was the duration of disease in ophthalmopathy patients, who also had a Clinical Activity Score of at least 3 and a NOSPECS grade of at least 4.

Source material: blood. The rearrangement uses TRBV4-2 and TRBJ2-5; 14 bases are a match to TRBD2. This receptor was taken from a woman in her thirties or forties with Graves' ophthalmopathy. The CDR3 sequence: CASSQGLAGAIETQYF. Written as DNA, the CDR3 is TGTGCCAGCAGCCAGGGACTAGCGGGAGCGATAGAGACCCAGTACTTC.